The T cell receptor beta chain under discussion was sequenced for a study of regulatory T cells in long-lasting Graves disease. Note on this clonotype: Its antigen remains unknown. A read error may be the cause here, since a much bigger clone is one base away.

Arm-PCR of CDR3 regions and iRepertoire HTBI primers were the basis on which TCR beta libraries were built. TCRdb fed the multiplex PCR reads into MiXCR, producing one record per CDR3 protein. The sample gives a few hundred thousand distinct CDR3 sequences, about 18% of which show up once; 14% is in the top ten. Time point specified: newly diagnosed GD, antithyroid drugs for less than 3 months. PBMC-derived RNA was used for the TCR library. Trimming removed 3 bases at V and 4 bases at J, with 15 bases between. CDR3 size: 16 residues. Germline V gene lookup returns CDR1 KGHSH and CDR2 LQKENI. Findings and caveats of the study: Limited samples may have lowered accuracy.

Another study also made use of these data, one on T cells in Graves' hyperthyroidism and ophthalmopathy. This second study notes: Diagnoses rested on clinical symptoms, serum thyroxine and TRAb, thyroid ultrasound and orbital computed tomography.

The chain is built from TRBV18 and TRBJ1-4; no reliable D call. The sequence came from a woman in her 30s with Graves disease. The source material was peripheral blood mononuclear cells (PBMCs), sampled at new diagnosis, from a patient treated with antithyroid drugs. DNA for the CDR3: TGTGCCAGCTCACCTCGGCCCACAGCCGGTAATGAAAAACTGTTTTTT. Protein: CASSPRPTAGNEKLFF.